This paragraph reports one T cell receptor (beta chain). This sample was taken from a study of blood T cell repertoires in COVID-19. Study context: There were acute and convalescent COVID-19 samples, and they came from the United States, Italy and Spain. PBMCs, B-cell-depleted T cells, or T cells provided the cDNA or gDNA that made up the material.

The Seattle patients, enrolled during active infection, were followed longitudinally. Original handling: Researchers report that nucleated cell counts were estimated from reference gene primer amplification. TCRdb's table, derived via immunoSEQ multiplex PCR, lists solely in-frame clones and lacks some. That table is the source of V, J and clone size, and D and trimming were worked out from the DNA. The sample has 100,000 to 150,000 clones; 92% are singletons. The ends were cut back, 0 bases at V and 0 bases at J, with 7 bases in the middle. The CDR3 loop spans 15 amino acids. Germline CDR1 LNHNV, CDR2 YYDKDF (reference sequence).

Material for sequencing was peripheral blood. This TCR derives from a man aged 50 or older with COVID-19, enrolled during active disease. The chain links TRBV15 to TRBJ2-3; perhaps TRBD2 as D (6 bases). The CDR3 loop reads CATSRETRSTDTQYF. DNA of the CDR3: TGTGCCACCAGCAGAGAGACTAGGAGCACAGATACGCAGTATTTT.